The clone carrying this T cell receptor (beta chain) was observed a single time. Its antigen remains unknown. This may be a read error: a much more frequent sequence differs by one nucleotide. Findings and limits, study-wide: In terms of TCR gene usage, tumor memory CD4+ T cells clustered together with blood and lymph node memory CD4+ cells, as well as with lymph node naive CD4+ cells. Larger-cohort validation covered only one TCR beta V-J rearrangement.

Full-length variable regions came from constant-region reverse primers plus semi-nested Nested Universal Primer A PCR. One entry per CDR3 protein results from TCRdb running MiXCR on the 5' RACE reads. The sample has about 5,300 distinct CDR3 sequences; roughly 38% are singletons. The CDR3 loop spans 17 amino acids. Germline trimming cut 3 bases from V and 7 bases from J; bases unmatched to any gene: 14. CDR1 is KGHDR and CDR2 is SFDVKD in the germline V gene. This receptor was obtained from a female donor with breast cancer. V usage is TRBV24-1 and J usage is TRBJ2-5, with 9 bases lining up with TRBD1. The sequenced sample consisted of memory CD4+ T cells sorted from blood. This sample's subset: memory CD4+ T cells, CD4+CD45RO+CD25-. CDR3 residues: CATSDPTPGQGWGTQYF. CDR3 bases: TGTGCCACCAGTGATCCAACTCCGGGACAGGGTTGGGGGACCCAGTACTTC.